This T cell receptor beta chain came from a study of cytotoxic CD8 clonotypes in ibrutinib-treated CLL. Study conclusions and caveats: Public clonotypes proved infrequent, and on treatment they shrank or remained steady.

The CDR3 has 11 residues. The V gene's germline CDR1 is KGHSH and CDR2 LQKENI. V was cut by 6 bases and J by 6 bases, with 8 bases left in between. The planned depth of sequencing spanned 1 in 200,000 to 1 in 1 million T cells. Generated by immunoSEQ multiplex PCR, the TCRdb table keeps only in-frame clones and is missing some. The sample carries some 70,000 clones, 90% recorded once. Points on this clone: Its antigen remains unidentified.

This chain links TRBV18 with TRBJ1-1; no clear D gene. The source of this sequence is a human donor with chronic lymphocytic leukemia. The specimen comprised PBMCs, sampled after 12 months of ibrutinib treatment. CDR3 sequence reads: CASSRDSEAFF. Here the CDR3 DNA reads TGTGCCAGCTCCCGCGATTCTGAAGCTTTCTTT. Full variable domain (rest looked up from reference TRBV18 and TRBJ1-1): NAGVMQNPRHLVRRRGQEARLRCSPMKGHSHVYWYRQLPEEGLKFMVYLQKENIIDESGMPKERFSAEFPKEGPSILRIQQVVRGDSAAYFCASSRDSEAFFGQGTRLTVV.